Listed here are 32 T cell receptor beta chains from one sample, sequenced in a study of CD8+ T cells in alopecia areata. As for treatment: oral pan-JAK inhibitor, 5-10 mg twice daily. RNA, once extracted, was reverse transcribed into cDNA for use as the sequencing template. Assay used: immunoSEQ multiplex PCR; TCRdb lists only in-frame clones, some missing. This sample has a few hundred thousand clones, with about 60% found just once. The material sequenced was CD4+ T cells sorted from blood, taken around week 54, from a patient treated with tofacitinib. Receptors were obtained from a human donor with alopecia areata.

The V and J genes are TRBV25-1 and TRBJ2-5, with TRBD1 as a possible D gene (6 bases). V was pared by 3 bases and J by 4 bases, with 12 bases between. Germline V gene lookup returns CDR1 MGHDK and CDR2 SYGVNS. The CDR3 totals 14 residues. CDR3 protein: CASSEQGFRETQYF. The CDR3 DNA reads TGTGCCAGCAGTGAGCAGGGGTTCCGAGAGACCCAGTACTTC.

The genes are TRBV4-3 and TRBJ2-3; 9 bases are shared with TRBD2. In germline, CDR1 is LGHNA, CDR2 YSLEER. The trim removed 3 bases at V and 3 bases at J, leaving 4 bases unmatched. The CDR3 runs 15 residues. The CDR3 DNA is TGCGCCAGCAGCCAGGCAAGCGGGGGGACAGATACGCAGTATTTT. Translated: CASSQASGGTDTQYF.

This clone was counted between two and nine times. V and J are TRBV9 and TRBJ2-5; TRBD2 matches at 9 bases. The CDR3 totals 16 residues. CDR1 and CDR2 (germline): SGDLS, YYNGEE. V trimming: 0 bases; J trimming: 3 bases; junction bases outside the gene matches: 6. The CDR3: CASSVGVSGGEETQYF. CDR3 nucleotides: TGTGCCAGCAGCGTAGGGGTTAGCGGGGGTGAAGAGACCCAGTACTTC.

The chain has TRBV30 and TRBJ2-6; D is possibly TRBD2 (5 bases). CDR1 and CDR2 (germline): GTSNPN, SVGIG (reference sequence). The CDR3 spans 18 residues. Trimming took 0 bases from V and 0 from J, leaving 15 bases between them. CDR3 in DNA: TGTGCCTGGAGTGTAGTGAGGGATAGCCTCTCTGGGGCCAACGTCCTGACTTTC. Translating it yields CAWSVVRDSLSGANVLTF.

The V gene is TRBV15, the J gene TRBJ1-1; D is uncertain. The germline gives CDR1 LNHNV, CDR2 YYDKDF (reference sequence). CDR3 length: 14 residues. Trimming cost V 0 bases and J 6 bases, with 11 bases left between them. CDR3 sequence reads: CATSRDRRGSEAFF. In DNA, the CDR3 is TGTGCCACCAGCAGAGATCGAAGAGGGTCTGAAGCTTTCTTT.

V is TRBV25-1 and J is TRBJ2-7; a weak D match, TRBD1 (6 bases). The CDR3 sequence is 13 residues long. From germline, CDR1 is MGHDK and CDR2 SYGVNS. Between the trimmed V and J ends, which lost 3 bases and 5 bases, there was a span of 11 bases. CDR3 sequence reads: CASSDLGANEQYF. The CDR3 DNA is TGTGCCAGCAGTGACTTGGGGGCAAACGAGCAGTACTTC.

The chain recombines TRBV7-2 with TRBJ2-7; D is undetermined. This CDR3 spans 12 amino acids. V dropped 4 bases and J dropped 4 bases, with 8 bases sitting between them. The V gene's germline CDR1 is SGHTA and CDR2 FQGNSA. The CDR3 sequence is CASSSQRYEQYF. CDR3 in DNA: TGTGCCAGCAGCTCCCAACGATACGAGCAGTACTTC.

This clone has a single count. The chain links TRBV7-6 to TRBJ2-3, with 9 bases aligning to TRBD2. Per the germline V gene, CDR1 is SGHVS and CDR2 is FNYEAQ. The CDR3 contains 16 residues. V shed 1 base and J 4 bases; nucleotides not matched to a gene: 6. The DNA of the CDR3 is TGTGCCAGCAGCTTAGGATCTAGCGGGGCGGCAGATACGCAGTATTTT. Translated: CASSLGSSGAADTQYF. The full variable domain, completed using reference TRBV7-6 and TRBJ2-3, is GAGVSQSPRYKVTKRGQDVALRCDPISGHVSLYWYRQALGQGPEFLTYFNYEAQQDKSGLPNDRFSAERPEGSISTLTIQRTEQRDSAMYRCASSLGSSGAADTQYFGPGTRLTVL.

The chain links TRBV5-1 to TRBJ2-1; D is uncertain. Trimming shortened V by 3 bases and J by 5 bases, and 6 bases separated the two germline ends. This CDR3 has 12 residues. Germline V CDR1 and CDR2: SGHRS, YFSETQ. CDR3 region: CASSYADNEQFF. The CDR3 region has the DNA TGCGCCAGCAGCTATGCAGACAATGAGCAGTTCTTC.

V gene TRBV30 combines with J gene TRBJ1-1; 11 bases map to TRBD1. The V gene end was trimmed by 3 bases and the J gene end by 3 bases; junction bases not matched to a gene: 6. Germline CDR1 and CDR2: GTSNPN and SVGIG (reference sequence). The CDR3 runs to 15 residues. The CDR3 nucleotides are TGTGCCTGGAGAATGGACAGGGGGCAAGACACTGAAGCTTTCTTT. The encoded protein is CAWRMDRGQDTEAFF.

The rearrangement joins TRBV30 to TRBJ1-1, with D unclear. Germline assignment: CDR1 GTSNPN and CDR2 SVGIG (reference sequence). V was trimmed by 1 base and J by 6 bases, leaving 12 bases between them. The CDR3 length is 13 residues. This CDR3 is CAWSALEGAEAFF. In DNA form, the CDR3 reads TGTGCCTGGAGTGCCTTAGAGGGAGCTGAAGCTTTCTTT.

This clone was recorded a few times. The rearrangement links TRBV7-2 to TRBJ2-7; D is unresolved. The length of the CDR3 is 14 residues. Germline V gene lookup returns CDR1 SGHTA and CDR2 FQGNSA. With 4 bases removed from V and 6 bases from J, the gap between germline ends came to 16 bases. The CDR3 region has the DNA TGTGCCAGCAGCTCAGCCACCTTTACACTCGAGCAGTACTTC. It is translated as CASSSATFTLEQYF.

The chain combines TRBV5-6 with TRBJ2-7; D perhaps matches TRBD1 (6 bases). V was pared by 2 bases and J by 2 bases, with 11 bases between. Germline CDR1 reads SGHDT; CDR2 reads YYEEEE. CDR3 length equals 14 residues. CDR3 in amino acids: CASSFPTGAYEQYF. CDR3 bases: TGTGCCAGCAGCTTCCCGACAGGAGCCTACGAGCAGTACTTC. Full variable domain (outside the CDR3, taken from reference TRBV5-6 and TRBJ2-7): DAGVTQSPTHLIKTRGQQVTLRCSPKSGHDTVSWYQQALGQGPQFIFQYYEEEERQRGNFPDRFSGHQFPNYSSELNVNALLLGDSALYLCASSFPTGAYEQYFGPGTRLTVT.

The CDR3 is CAWSVQRPWSPLHF. The CDR3 region has the DNA TGTGCCTGGAGTGTACAGCGCCCTTGGTCACCCCTCCACTTT. The V and J genes are TRBV30 and TRBJ1-6; D gene uncertain. This CDR3 has 14 residues. Trimming removed 0 bases from V and 10 bases from J, with 13 bases in between. Germline CDR1 GTSNPN, CDR2 SVGIG (reference sequence).

The rearrangement uses TRBV7-6 and TRBJ2-7; D gene unclear. The CDR3 has 13 amino acids. Trimming took off 0 bases at V and 4 bases at J, with 7 bases between the two ends. Germline loops: CDR1 SGHVS, CDR2 FNYEAQ. CDR3 protein: CASSLAGRYEQYF. In DNA form, the CDR3 reads TGTGCCAGCAGCTTAGCAGGGCGGTACGAGCAGTACTTC. Based on the CDR3 plus reference TRBV7-6 and TRBJ2-7, the full variable domain is GAGVSQSPRYKVTKRGQDVALRCDPISGHVSLYWYRQALGQGPEFLTYFNYEAQQDKSGLPNDRFSAERPEGSISTLTIQRTEQRDSAMYRCASSLAGRYEQYFGPGTRLTVT.

This clone has just one count. The chain employs TRBV5-6 and TRBJ1-2; D uncertain. The V gene's germline CDR1 is SGHDT and CDR2 YYEEEE. The CDR3 contains 13 residues. V lost 3 bases, J lost 6 bases, and 12 bases lay in between. CDR3 residues: CASSSVGPDGYTF. The CDR3 bases are TGTGCCAGCAGCTCAGTGGGCCCCGATGGCTACACCTTC. Full variable domain (remainder filled in from reference TRBV5-6 and TRBJ1-2): DAGVTQSPTHLIKTRGQQVTLRCSPKSGHDTVSWYQQALGQGPQFIFQYYEEEERQRGNFPDRFSGHQFPNYSSELNVNALLLGDSALYLCASSSVGPDGYTFGSGTRLTVV.

The chain joins TRBV30 to TRBJ2-5; D not resolved. Germline CDR1 GTSNPN, CDR2 SVGIG (reference sequence). V gave up 2 bases and J gave up 5 bases, with 6 bases separating them. The CDR3 spans 11 residues. CDR3 region: CAWSSKETQYF. The CDR3, as DNA: TGTGCCTGGAGTTCAAAGGAGACCCAGTACTTC.

The sample holds one count of this clone. The chain employs TRBV5-4 and TRBJ1-1, with a weak D call TRBD1 (6 bases). V was clipped by 4 bases and J by 1 base, with 8 bases between them. Germline lookup yields CDR1 SGHNT and CDR2 YYREEE (reference sequence). The CDR3 is 13 residues long. CDR3 sequence reads: CASSPRGNTEAFF. CDR3 coding DNA: TGTGCCAGCAGCCCCAGGGGGAACACTGAAGCTTTCTTT.

The chain links TRBV30 to TRBJ2-7; TRBD1 agrees at 10 bases. Germline CDR1 GTSNPN, CDR2 SVGIG (reference sequence). This CDR3 region has 16 residues. J gave up 7 bases and V 2 bases, and 14 bases lay outside the gene matches. The CDR3 DNA reads as TGTGCCTGGAGTATCCCGGGACAGGGGCCCGCGACGGAGCAGTACTTC. The encoded protein is CAWSIPGQGPATEQYF.

Of note for this clone: The sample contains more than one DNA sequence encoding this CDR3. J is TRBJ2-2 and V is TRBV18; D is unclear. From germline, CDR1 is KGHSH and CDR2 LQKENI. This CDR3 comprises 11 residues. The V end was cut by 2 bases, the J end by 5 bases, with 0 bases between. The CDR3: CASSPTGELFF. The CDR3 DNA follows: TGTGCCAGCTCACCAACCGGGGAGCTGTTTTTT.

This rearrangement joins TRBV27 to TRBJ2-1; D gene uncertain. The germline CDR1 and CDR2 sequences are MNHEY and SMNVEV (reference sequence). Trimming shortened V by 5 bases and J by 3 bases, and 11 bases separated the two germline ends. The length of the CDR3 is 14 residues. DNA for the CDR3: TGTGCCAGCAGTCGCCCTGACATCTACAATGAGCAGTTCTTC. Amino acid sequence: CASSRPDIYNEQFF.

This clone was seen more than once but under ten times. The rearrangement links TRBV7-9 to TRBJ1-5; perhaps TRBD1 as D (6 bases). Germline V gene data show CDR1 as SEHNR and CDR2 as FQNEAQ (reference sequence). The CDR3 runs 15 residues. V shed 2 bases and J shed 3 bases, with 11 bases lying between them. CDR3 loop: CASSLLGAPNQPQHF. The CDR3 DNA reads as TGTGCCAGCAGCTTACTGGGGGCTCCCAATCAGCCCCAGCATTTT. Looking up the rest from reference TRBV7-9 and TRBJ1-5 gives the full variable domain: DTGVSQNPRHKITKRGQNVTFRCDPISEHNRLYWYRQTLGQGPEFLTYFQNEAQLEKSRLLSDRFSAERPKGSFSTLEIQRTEQGDSAMYLCASSLLGAPNQPQHFGDGTRLSIL.

The V and J genes are TRBV27 and TRBJ2-5; 8 nucleotides align to TRBD1. With 9 bases clipped from V and 2 bases from J, the junction kept 8 bases outside the gene matches. The CDR3 contains 14 residues. Germline V gene lookup returns CDR1 MNHEY and CDR2 SMNVEV (reference sequence). The CDR3 region has the DNA TGTGCCAGTTCGAGGAACAGGGGGCAAGAGACCCAGTACTTC. Translated, it gives CASSRNRGQETQYF.

The V gene is TRBV11-2, the J gene TRBJ2-1; possibly TRBD1 or TRBD2 for D (5 bases each). The CDR3 covers 18 residues. V dropped 6 bases and J dropped 0 bases, with 21 bases sitting between them. Germline loops: CDR1 SGHAT, CDR2 FQNNGV. CDR3: CASRYLRGPLSSYNEQFF. The CDR3 DNA reads TGTGCCAGCAGATACCTCCGGGGCCCCCTTAGCTCCTACAATGAGCAGTTCTTC.

V and J are TRBV4-3 and TRBJ2-7; TRBD1 matches at 7 bases. V was pared by 3 bases and J by 1 base, with 3 bases of the junction left unmatched. The length of the CDR3 is 14 residues. Germline V gene lookup returns CDR1 LGHNA and CDR2 YSLEER. DNA of the CDR3: TGCGCCAGCAGCCAGAGGACAGGATCCTACGAGCAGTACTTC. This translates into CASSQRTGSYEQYF.

The chain links TRBV5-1 to TRBJ2-5, with TRBD2 matching 10 bases. V lost 0 bases to trimming and J lost 5 bases; unmatched junction nucleotides: 7. CDR3 size: 16 residues. In germline, CDR1 is SGHRS, CDR2 YFSETQ. The CDR3 bases are TGCGCCAGCAGCTTGGGCCTAGCGGGGGTTTTGGAGACCCAGTACTTC. As protein: CASSLGLAGVLETQYF.

This clone appeared once. This chain connects TRBV19 to TRBJ2-1; 10 bases are shared with TRBD1. V dropped 7 bases and J dropped 4; count of bases not matched to a gene: 7. This CDR3 comprises 15 residues. Germline V gene lookup returns CDR1 LNHDA and CDR2 SQIVND (reference sequence). Here the CDR3 reads CASTLTGGRYNEQFF. The DNA of the CDR3 is TGTGCCAGTACCTTGACAGGGGGCCGTTACAATGAGCAGTTCTTC. The full variable domain, in which reference TRBV19 and TRBJ2-1 provide the parts outside the CDR3, is DGGITQSPKYLFRKEGQNVTLSCEQNLNHDAMYWYRQDPGQGLRLIYYSQIVNDFQKGDIAEGYSVSREKKESFPLTVTSAQKNPTAFYLCASTLTGGRYNEQFFGPGTRLTVL.

This clone was detected only a few times. The rearrangement uses TRBV5-6 and TRBJ1-2; perhaps TRBD1 as D (5 bases). Trimming pared 4 bases from V and 0 bases from J, leaving 7 bases between. The CDR3 sequence is 13 residues long. Germline V gives CDR1 SGHDT, CDR2 YYEEEE. The CDR3: CASSDRANYGYTF. CDR3 in DNA: TGTGCCAGCAGCGACAGAGCTAACTATGGCTACACCTTC. Using reference TRBV5-6 and TRBJ1-2 for the parts outside the CDR3, the full variable domain is DAGVTQSPTHLIKTRGQQVTLRCSPKSGHDTVSWYQQALGQGPQFIFQYYEEEERQRGNFPDRFSGHQFPNYSSELNVNALLLGDSALYLCASSDRANYGYTFGSGTRLTVV.

The chain carries TRBV19 and TRBJ1-2; possibly TRBD1 for D (6 bases). Trimming shortened V by 10 bases and J by 7 bases, and 16 bases separated the two germline ends. Looked up from germline, CDR1 is LNHDA and CDR2 is SQIVND (reference sequence). The CDR3 extends over 12 amino acids. The CDR3 bases are TGTGCCACTAACGTGGGGGCCAGTGGCTACACCTTC. It translates to CATNVGASGYTF.

The V gene is TRBV6-5, the J gene TRBJ2-7, with TRBD1 matching over 10 bases. Germline CDR1 MNHEY, CDR2 SVGAGI. The CDR3 sequence is 14 residues long. Trimming removed 2 bases from V and 6 bases from J; junction bases left unmatched: 4. The CDR3 loop reads CASSYGTGEFEQYF. In DNA, the CDR3 is TGTGCCAGCAGTTACGGGACAGGGGAGTTCGAGCAGTACTTC.

The gene calls are TRBV15 and TRBJ2-6; TRBD1 might be the D (6 bases). The ends were cut back, 4 bases at V and 2 bases at J, with 9 bases in the middle. Germline V gives CDR1 LNHNV, CDR2 YYDKDF (reference sequence). The CDR3 covers 15 residues. CDR3 bases: TGTGCCACCAGCATTTCAGGGGCTGGGGCCAACGTCCTGACTTTC. It yields the protein CATSISGAGANVLTF.

Here the CDR3 DNA reads TGTGCTAGTGGTCCGGACAGGCGATGGGGCACCGGGGAGCTGTTTTTT. Amino acid sequence: CASGPDRRWGTGELFF. The rearrangement uses TRBV12-5 and TRBJ2-2, with TRBD1 matching 7 bases. V was pared by 5 bases and J by 4 bases, with 10 bases of the junction left unmatched. Germline CDR1 LGHNT, CDR2 FRNRAP. CDR3 length equals 16 residues.